This TCR beta chain was recorded in a study of follicular helper T cells after annual influenza vaccination. Survey level resolution was used for TCRB sequencing. This table comes from immunoSEQ multiplex PCR, and its TCRdb copy is limited to in-frame clones, with some not included. The sample has about 10,000 clones, 81% seen once. Trimming took 8 bases from V and 4 from J; bases not matched to a gene: 7. Germline V gene sequence: CDR1 KGHSH, CDR2 LQKENI. The CDR3 contains 13 residues. Time point denoted: 2015-2016 season, pre-vaccination. This TCR was sampled from an adult who received the influenza vaccine. This sample comprised CXCR5+ CD38- circulating T follicular helper cells from blood, obtained on the day of influenza vaccination. Subset here: circulating Tfh, non-naive CD4+CXCR5+PD-1+ (ICOS+CD38+ or ICOS-CD38-). The rearrangement joins TRBV18 to TRBJ2-5, with 7 bases identical to TRBD1. CDR3 residues: CASQEPGGETQYF. The CDR3 DNA follows: TGTGCCAGCCAAGAGCCAGGGGGAGAGACCCAGTACTTC.